This TCR beta chain was identified during a study of blood T cell repertoires in COVID-19. Within 2 weeks before study entry, exposed participants met a COVID-19 case. Germline V gene data show CDR1 as MNHNY and CDR2 as SVGAGI (reference sequence). The CDR3 contains 14 residues. The V segment lost 5 bases and the J segment 3 bases; nucleotides outside the gene matches: 2. Using immunoSEQ multiplex PCR, the repertoire was profiled, and TCRdb retains in-frame clones only, with some absent. Here the sample spans approximately 250,000 clones, approximately 88% being singletons. The sequence derives from a woman aged 40 to 50 who had been exposed to COVID-19. The chain carries TRBV6-6 and TRBJ2-2, with 8 bases matching TRBD1. The sample was PBMCs or T cells enriched from blood (not recorded which). CDR3 nucleotide sequence: TGTGCCAGCAGTCAGGACAGGGACACCGGGGAGCTGTTTTTT. This sequence encodes CASSQDRDTGELFF.